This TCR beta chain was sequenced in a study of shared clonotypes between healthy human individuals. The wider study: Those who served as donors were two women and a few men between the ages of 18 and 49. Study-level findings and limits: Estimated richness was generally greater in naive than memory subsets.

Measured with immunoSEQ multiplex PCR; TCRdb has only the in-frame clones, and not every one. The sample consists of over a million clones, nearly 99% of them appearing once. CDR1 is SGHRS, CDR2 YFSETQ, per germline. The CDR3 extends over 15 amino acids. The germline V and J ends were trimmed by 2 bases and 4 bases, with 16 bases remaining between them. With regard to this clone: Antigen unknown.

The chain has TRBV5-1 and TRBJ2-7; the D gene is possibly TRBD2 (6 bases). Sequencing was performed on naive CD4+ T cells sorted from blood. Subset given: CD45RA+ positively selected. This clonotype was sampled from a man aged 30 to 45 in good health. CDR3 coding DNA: TGCGCCAGCAGCTTCGGAGCGGGTCATGGTTACGAGCAGTACTTC. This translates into CASSFGAGHGYEQYF.